Listed here is a single T cell receptor beta chain. The antigen is undetermined. This record comes from a study of CXCR3-negative and CXCR3-positive naive CD8 T cells. Study observations and caveats: A higher hydrophobicity marked the TRB CDR3s of CXCR3-positive naive cells versus CXCR3-negative naive cells. Partly lower CXCR3 expression followed cryopreservation, and most assays relied on fresh PBMCs. TRBV-TRBJ usage was alike in naive CXCR3-negative and CXCR3-positive cells but differed in memory cells. Sequencing showed both naive subsets with comparably high diversity, and memory CD8+ cells much lower.

cDNA libraries for TRB were generated by 5' RACE incorporating UMI labels. TCRdb reprocessed the 5' RACE reads, keeping one entry per CDR3 protein, no DNA. This sample's clone table lists 150,000 to 180,000 distinct CDR3 sequences. Germline V gives CDR1 MNHEY, CDR2 SVGEGT. The CDR3 consists of 15 residues. The receptor comes from a human donor in good health. Some clones in this sample may be carry-over from other donors' samples. The chain combines TRBV6-2 or TRBV6-3 with TRBJ2-7. The sequenced sample consisted of naive CXCR3+ CD8+ T cells from blood. Described subset: CD45RO-CCR7+CD27+CD95- naive CD8+ T cells expressing CXCR3 (TNR3+). CDR3 residues: CASTYDGVAYYEQYF.